The rows below give T cell receptor beta chains drawn from one sample of a study of PD-1 blockade in classical Hodgkin lymphoma. Sequencing was performed with immunoSEQ multiplex PCR; in TCRdb, only in-frame clones are kept and a portion is missing. The sample shows about 90,000 clones, about nine tenths of them seen only once. Source: peripheral blood mononuclear cells (PBMCs), taken before the fourth cycle of nivolumab. The receptor set was obtained from a human donor with classical Hodgkin lymphoma. Both conserved end residues are part of each CDR3. The D gene is left open where the match is weak. A row's size may be missing; if present it is once, few, many or a size class.

d_gene	j_gene	abundance	v_gene	len	CDR3aa	CDR3nt
-	TRBJ2-3	-	TRBV7-8	16	CASSLSIGSHTDTQYF	TGTGCCAGCAGCTTATCTATAGGCAGTCACACAGATACGCAGTATTTT
-	TRBJ1-3	-	TRBV7-7	15	CASRMPVGPGNTIYF	TGTGCCAGCAGGATGCCTGTGGGGCCTGGAAACACCATATATTTT
-	TRBJ1-2	-	TRBV30	13	CAWSVGTYDGYTF	TGTGCCTGGAGTGTAGGGACTTATGATGGCTACACCTTC
-	TRBJ1-5	-	TRBV6-4	14	CASSAGPGNQPQHF	TGTGCCAGCAGTGCTGGACCCGGCAATCAGCCCCAGCATTTT
TRBD1	TRBJ2-4	once	TRBV5-4	16	CASSLGQGASKNIQYF	TGTGCCAGCAGCTTAGGGCAGGGGGCTTCCAAAAACATTCAGTACTTC
TRBD1	TRBJ2-3	-	TRBV9	16	CASSVEGSGGFHTQYF	TGTGCCAGCAGCGTAGAGGGGTCAGGGGGCTTCCATACGCAGTATTTT
-	TRBJ2-7	-	TRBV30	15	CAWRIGLTYSYEQYF	TGTGCCTGGAGGATAGGCCTAACTTATTCCTACGAGCAGTACTTC
-	TRBJ2-1	-	TRBV11-3	15	CASSLNRASYNEQFF	TGTGCCAGCAGCTTAAACAGAGCTTCCTACAATGAGCAGTTCTTC
-	TRBJ1-5	-	TRBV6-5	13	CASSYRSNQPQHF	TGTGCCAGCAGTTACAGGAGTAATCAGCCCCAGCATTTT
TRBD2	TRBJ2-1	-	TRBV5-5	16	CASSLWGLADDNEQFF	TGTGCCAGCAGCTTGTGGGGCCTAGCGGACGACAATGAGCAGTTCTTC
-	TRBJ1-1	-	TRBV5-1	15	CASSLGGQGMAEAFF	TGCGCCAGCAGCTTGGGGGGTCAGGGGATGGCTGAAGCTTTCTTT
-	TRBJ2-6	once	TRBV5-1	14	CASSLDSGANVLTF	TGCGCCAGCAGCTTGGATTCCGGGGCCAACGTCCTGACTTTC
-	TRBJ1-5	-	TRBV28	17	CASSLAQGAYSNQPQHF	TGTGCCAGCAGTTTAGCCCAGGGAGCGTATAGCAATCAGCCCCAGCATTTT
-	TRBJ1-2	-	TRBV6-1	13	CASSEAQSDGYTF	TGTGCCAGCAGTGAAGCGCAATCCGATGGCTACACCTTC
-	TRBJ2-7	-	TRBV27	13	CASSRTSSYEQYF	TGTGCCAGCAGCAGGACGAGCTCCTACGAGCAGTACTTC
-	TRBJ2-3	-	TRBV28	14	CASSMTSTTDTQYF	TGTGCCAGCAGTATGACTAGTACCACAGATACGCAGTATTTT
TRBD2	TRBJ2-7	-	TRBV5-1	15	CASSLSGGTAYEQYF	TGCGCCAGCAGCTTAAGCGGGGGGACCGCCTACGAGCAGTACTTC
-	TRBJ2-5	-	TRBV19	14	CASSAPGVRETQYF	TGTGCCAGTAGTGCTCCGGGGGTCCGGGAGACCCAGTACTTC
-	TRBJ1-1	-	TRBV7-9	14	CASSHVQGITEAFF	TGTGCCAGCAGCCACGTGCAGGGGATAACTGAAGCTTTCTTT
-	TRBJ1-1	-	TRBV7-2	13	CASSYRVGTEAFF	TGTGCCAGCAGCTACAGGGTGGGCACTGAAGCTTTCTTT
-	TRBJ1-4	-	TRBV9	16	CASSVGAGNSNEKLFF	TGTGCCAGCAGCGTAGGTGCAGGCAACTCTAATGAAAAACTGTTTTTT
-	TRBJ1-5	-	TRBV11-2	15	CASSFQGLSNQPQHF	TGTGCCAGCAGCTTCCAGGGCCTGAGCAATCAGCCCCAGCATTTT
TRBD1	TRBJ1-5	-	TRBV7-8	18	CASSPTPDRVYSNQPQHF	TGTGCCAGCAGCCCCACCCCGGACAGGGTGTATAGCAATCAGCCCCAGCATTTT
-	TRBJ2-5	-	TRBV5-1	15	CASSLGLSVQETQYF	TGCGCCAGCAGCCTAGGACTTTCGGTCCAAGAGACCCAGTACTTC
-	TRBJ1-5	-	TRBV18	13	CASSQGLNQPQHF	TGTGCCAGCTCACAGGGGTTGAATCAGCCCCAGCATTTT
TRBD1	TRBJ2-1	-	TRBV5-1	15	CASSLVWDRSDEQFF	TGCGCCAGCAGCTTGGTTTGGGACAGGTCGGATGAGCAGTTCTTC
-	TRBJ2-1	-	TRBV19	14	CASSPGVLYNEQFF	TGTGCCAGTAGCCCAGGGGTTCTCTACAATGAGCAGTTCTTC
TRBD2	TRBJ2-5	-	TRBV11-2	14	CASSSTSGGETQYF	TGTGCCAGCAGCTCAACTAGCGGGGGTGAGACCCAGTACTTC
-	TRBJ2-2	-	TRBV15	13	CATSRVRVGELFF	TGTGCCACCAGCAGAGTTCGGGTCGGGGAGCTGTTTTTT
TRBD1	TRBJ1-4	-	TRBV7-2	15	CASSLSGTGDEKLFF	TGTGCCAGCAGCTTATCGGGGACAGGGGATGAAAAACTGTTTTTT
TRBD1	TRBJ1-5	once	TRBV27	13	CASSAGQKQPQHF	TGTGCCAGCAGTGCGGGACAGAAGCAGCCCCAGCATTTT
TRBD2	TRBJ2-1	-	TRBV5-1	16	CASSPLTSGGPDEQFF	TGCGCCAGCAGCCCCCTAACTAGCGGGGGCCCGGATGAGCAGTTCTTC
TRBD1	TRBJ1-1	few	TRBV19	15	CASRPGDRSYAEAFF	TGTGCCAGTAGACCCGGGGACAGGTCGTATGCTGAAGCTTTCTTT
TRBD2	TRBJ2-1	-	TRBV27	17	CASRIRSWGGTYNEQFF	TGTGCCAGCAGGATACGGTCCTGGGGAGGGACCTACAATGAGCAGTTCTTC
-	TRBJ1-5	-	TRBV7-2	13	CASSPTWHQPQHF	TGTGCCAGCAGCCCGACATGGCATCAGCCCCAGCATTTT
-	TRBJ2-3	-	TRBV12-5	14	CASGPTYYTDTQYF	TGTGCTAGTGGTCCAACCTACTACACAGATACGCAGTATTTT
TRBD2	TRBJ2-7	-	TRBV29-1	13	CSVLAGTRYEQYF	TGCAGCGTCCTAGCCGGGACTAGATACGAGCAGTACTTC
-	TRBJ1-1	few	TRBV9	14	CASSVVWGNTEAFF	TGTGCCAGCAGCGTAGTATGGGGGAACACTGAAGCTTTCTTT
-	TRBJ2-7	-	TRBV7-6	14	CASSLGTASYEQYF	TGCGCCAGCAGCTTAGGGACGGCCTCCTACGAGCAGTACTTC
TRBD2	TRBJ2-2	-	TRBV15	15	CATSTGVAGDGELFF	TGTGCCACCAGCACGGGAGTAGCGGGGGACGGGGAGCTGTTTTTT
-	TRBJ1-4	once	TRBV2	12	CASQMIGEKLFF	TGTGCCAGCCAGATGATAGGCGAAAAACTGTTTTTT
-	TRBJ2-2	-	TRBV21-1	17	CASATWGTGRNTGELFF	TGTGCCAGCGCTACTTGGGGCACAGGGAGAAACACCGGGGAGCTGTTTTTT
-	TRBJ2-3	-	TRBV5-4	14	CASSPGLTTDTQYF	TGTGCCAGCAGCCCCGGACTTACCACAGATACGCAGTATTTT
-	TRBJ2-3	-	TRBV6-5	13	CASNSDSTDTQYF	TGTGCCAGTAACAGTGACAGCACAGATACGCAGTATTTT
TRBD2	TRBJ2-1	once	TRBV7-3	15	CASSFGLAGVNEQFF	TGTGCCAGCAGCTTCGGACTAGCGGGGGTCAATGAGCAGTTCTTC
-	TRBJ1-5	-	TRBV7-9	14	CASSLGQGNQPQHF	TGTGCCAGCAGCTTAGGACAGGGCAATCAGCCCCAGCATTTT
-	TRBJ1-4	-	TRBV30	13	CAWSVGRDEKLFF	TGTGCCTGGAGTGTAGGGAGGGATGAAAAACTGTTTTTT
-	TRBJ1-1	-	TRBV25-1	12	CASSVRFTEAFF	TGTGCCAGCAGTGTTCGGTTCACTGAAGCTTTCTTT
TRBD1	TRBJ1-2	-	TRBV9	13	CASSVGFARGYTF	TGTGCCAGCAGCGTAGGGTTCGCCAGGGGGTACACCTTC
-	TRBJ1-1	-	TRBV7-8	14	CASSPLSAGGEAFF	TGTGCCAGCAGCCCACTCTCGGCGGGGGGTGAAGCTTTCTTT
-	TRBJ2-7	-	TRBV30	11	CAWSVYYEQYF	TGTGCCTGGAGTGTATATTACGAGCAGTACTTC
-	TRBJ2-2	-	TRBV2	16	CASSLQWVNGAGELFF	TGTGCCAGCAGTTTGCAATGGGTTAACGGGGCCGGGGAGCTGTTTTTT
-	TRBJ2-1	-	TRBV9	13	CASSTTSLNEQFF	TGTGCCAGCAGCACGACTAGTTTGAATGAGCAGTTCTTC
-	TRBJ2-3	-	TRBV12-5	16	CASGLSAGGMADTQYF	TGTGCTAGTGGTTTGTCCGCCGGGGGCATGGCAGATACGCAGTATTTT
TRBD1	TRBJ2-7	-	TRBV28	14	CASSLWDRVSEQYF	TGTGCCAGCAGTTTATGGGACAGGGTCTCCGAGCAGTACTTC